These 20 T cell receptor beta chains share one sample of origin, sequenced in a study of Ad26.COV2.S vaccination and SARS-CoV-2 variants. The sample's treatment: 15 to 20 received Ad26.COV2.S at low or high dose, single or two shots; several received placebo; per-sample allocation not given. Sampling took place 63 days after the first vaccine or placebo injection. Sequencing was performed with immunoSEQ multiplex PCR; in TCRdb, only in-frame clones are kept and a portion is missing. This table has hundreds of thousands of clones, 70% to 90% appearing once. The source material was peripheral blood, sampled in a trial of Ad26.COV2.S vaccine versus placebo. These receptor sequences come from a person between 18 and 60 years old who received the Ad26.COV2.S COVID-19 vaccine or a placebo.

This chain connects TRBV11-2 to TRBJ2-7, with D uncertain. The CDR3 totals 17 residues. Germline assignment: CDR1 SGHAT and CDR2 FQNNGV. V dropped 1 base and J dropped 0 bases, with 16 bases sitting between them. CDR3 DNA: TGTGCCAGCAGCTTAGGCGGAGAGCTGCCCGTCTCCTACGAGCAGTACTTC. Translating gives CASSLGGELPVSYEQYF.

The chain links TRBV3-1 (or the pseudogene TRBV3-2) to TRBJ1-5; D is uncertain. Germline CDR1 LGHDT, CDR2 YNNKEL (reference sequence). The CDR3 sequence is 13 residues long. The V end was cut by 4 bases, the J end by 5 bases, with 9 bases between. CDR3 nucleotides: TGTGCCAGCAGCCCGGGCGTACATCAGCCCCAGCATTTT. Translated, it gives CASSPGVHQPQHF.

The chain uses TRBV6-2 or TRBV6-3 and TRBJ2-1; D gene uncertain. With 4 bases removed from V and 2 bases from J, the gap between germline ends came to 12 bases. CDR1 MNHEY and CDR2 SVGEGT come from the germline V gene. The CDR3 runs 15 residues. The CDR3, as DNA: TGTGCCAGCAGTTTTTTAGGCATCACCTACAATGAGCAGTTCTTC. It is translated as CASSFLGITYNEQFF.

A few counts support this clone. V gene TRBV28 combines with J gene TRBJ2-2; 9 nucleotides line up with TRBD1. From germline, CDR1 is MDHEN and CDR2 SYDVKM. The CDR3 runs 16 residues. Trimming at V came to 3 bases and at J to 6 bases, leaving 8 bases not matched to a gene. The chain's CDR3 is CASSLGRDRVSGELFF. CDR3 nucleotide sequence: TGTGCCAGCAGTTTGGGCCGGGACAGGGTTTCCGGGGAGCTGTTTTTT. The full variable domain, in which reference TRBV28 and TRBJ2-2 provide the parts outside the CDR3, is DVKVTQSSRYLVKRTGEKVFLECVQDMDHENMFWYRQDPGLGLRLIYFSYDVKMKEKGDIPEGYSVSREKKERFSLILESASTNQTSMYLCASSLGRDRVSGELFFGEGSRLTVL.

The rearrangement links TRBV4-2 to TRBJ2-2, with 9 bases fitting TRBD2. Germline lookup yields CDR1 LGHNA and CDR2 YNFKEQ. This CDR3 is 18 amino acids long. J gave up 0 bases and V 2 bases, and 7 bases lay outside the gene matches. CDR3 DNA sequence: TGTGCCAGCAGCCAAAGGGGCGGACTAGCGACGAACACCGGGGAGCTGTTTTTT. Amino acids: CASSQRGGLATNTGELFF.

J is TRBJ1-2 and V is TRBV11-2, with no clear D. Germline CDR1 is SGHAT and CDR2 is FQNNGV. Trimming stripped 0 bases from V and 0 bases from J, with 8 bases between. The CDR3 extends over 15 amino acids. This CDR3 reads CASSLDYGSNYGYTF. CDR3 coding DNA: TGTGCCAGCAGCTTAGATTACGGTTCTAACTATGGCTACACCTTC.

V gene TRBV12-3 or TRBV12-4 combines with J gene TRBJ2-1; D is unresolved. CDR3 length: 13 residues. V dropped 3 bases and J dropped 2 bases, with 5 bases sitting between them. The DNA of the CDR3 is TGTGCCAGCAGTTTTCTAGCCTACAATGAGCAGTTCTTC. Translation gives CASSFLAYNEQFF.

This chain joins TRBV28 and TRBJ1-2; TRBD1 matches at 7 bases. Germline loops: CDR1 MDHEN, CDR2 SYDVKM. Trimming removed 6 bases from V and 4 bases from J; junction bases left unmatched: 5. The CDR3 is 13 amino acids. The CDR3 nucleotides are TGTGCCAGCAGAATACAGGGGATCTATGGCTACACCTTC. It encodes CASRIQGIYGYTF.

The V and J genes are TRBV4-3 and TRBJ1-6, with D maybe TRBD1 (6 bases). Between the trimmed V and J ends, which lost 4 bases and 8 bases, there was a span of 18 bases. The CDR3 consists of 16 residues. Germline CDR1 reads LGHNA; CDR2 reads YSLEER. The CDR3 DNA is TGCGCCAGCAGCCGGACGCAGCGGAGGGGGGATTCACCCCTCCACTTT. Encoded protein: CASSRTQRRGDSPLHF.

This chain connects TRBV4-3 to TRBJ2-3; 7 bases agree with TRBD2. V trimming: 4 bases; J trimming: 3 bases; junction bases outside the gene matches: 10. The germline gives CDR1 LGHNA, CDR2 YSLEER. This CDR3 is built from 16 residues. The CDR3 nucleotides read TGCGCCAGCAGCCGCGGGACTACCCGATATACAGATACGCAGTATTTT. Translated: CASSRGTTRYTDTQYF.

This chain uses TRBV5-5 with TRBJ1-1, with 9 bases identical to TRBD1. Germline assignment: CDR1 SGHKS and CDR2 YYEKEE (reference sequence). CDR3 length: 16 amino acids. V shed 0 bases and J 1 base; nucleotides not matched to a gene: 4. Written as DNA, the CDR3 is TGTGCCAGCAGCTTGGTTCCGGGACAGGGGAACACTGAAGCTTTCTTT. Translation gives CASSLVPGQGNTEAFF. The complete variable domain, with remaining parts taken from reference TRBV5-5 and TRBJ1-1, reads DAGVTQSPTHLIKTRGQQVTLRCSPISGHKSVSWYQQVLGQGPQFIFQYYEKEERGRGNFPDRFSARQFPNYSSELNVNALLLGDSALYLCASSLVPGQGNTEAFFGQGTRLTVV.

The genes are TRBV12-3 or TRBV12-4 and TRBJ2-1; D gene uncertain. V was clipped by 5 bases and J by 5 bases, with 10 bases between them. CDR3 length equals 13 residues. CDR3 DNA sequence: TGTGCCAGCAGTCCACGGGTGAACAATGAGCAGTTCTTC. Translation gives CASSPRVNNEQFF.

This sequence joins TRBV28 and TRBJ2-7; TRBD2 is a possible D gene (6 bases). V dropped 9 bases and J dropped 4 bases, with 22 bases sitting between them. The CDR3 contains 15 residues. The germline V gene has CDR1 MDHEN and CDR2 SYDVKM. The CDR3 sequence is CASCTGTPNYYEQYF. CDR3 in DNA: TGTGCCAGTTGCACTGGGACTCCCAACTATTACGAGCAGTACTTC. The full variable domain, its missing parts supplied by reference TRBV28 and TRBJ2-7, is DVKVTQSSRYLVKRTGEKVFLECVQDMDHENMFWYRQDPGLGLRLIYFSYDVKMKEKGDIPEGYSVSREKKERFSLILESASTNQTSMYLCASCTGTPNYYEQYFGPGTRLTVT.

The rearrangement joins TRBV2 to TRBJ2-2; D gene unclear. CDR3 size: 14 residues. Trimming removed 5 bases from V and 1 base from J, with 8 bases in between. Germline assignment: CDR1 SNHLY and CDR2 FYNNEI. Written as DNA, the CDR3 is TGTGCCAGCAGTAGCCGGATGAACACCGGGGAGCTGTTTTTT. Translating gives CASSSRMNTGELFF.

The chain links TRBV6-5 to TRBJ1-6, with D unresolved. Trimming left V 7 bases short and J 11 bases short, with 9 bases between. CDR3 length equals 11 residues. CDR1 is MNHEY and CDR2 is SVGAGI in the germline V gene. CDR3 bases: TGTGCCAGCATGCAGGCTGCACCCCTCCACTTT. It specifies CASMQAAPLHF.

This chain joins TRBV4-1 and TRBJ2-5, with TRBD1 matching 9 bases. Per the germline V gene, CDR1 is MGHRA and CDR2 is YSYEKL. The V gene end was trimmed by 0 bases and the J gene end by 5 bases; junction bases not matched to a gene: 16. The CDR3 is made up of 19 amino acids. The CDR3 DNA sequence: TGCGCCAGCAGCCAAGACCGGCCCCGGGACAGGGAGGGGGGGGAGACCCAGTACTTC. Its translation is CASSQDRPRDREGGETQYF.

The J gene is TRBJ2-1, the V gene TRBV11-3; D perhaps matches TRBD2 (7 bases). The CDR3 consists of 15 residues. Trimming shortened V by 3 bases and J by 3 bases, and 12 bases separated the two germline ends. Per the germline V gene, CDR1 is SGHNT and CDR2 is YENEEA. The CDR3 loop reads CASSLDGGRYNEQFF. For the CDR3, the DNA is TGTGCCAGCAGCTTGGACGGGGGGCGCTACAATGAGCAGTTCTTC.

This chain links TRBV7-3 with TRBJ2-1, with 7 bases identical to TRBD2. The CDR3 loop spans 15 amino acids. Germline assignment: CDR1 SGHTA and CDR2 FQGTGA. V was pared by 5 bases and J by 1 base, with 5 bases of the junction left unmatched. CDR3 bases: TGTGCCAGCAGCCCTACTAGCGCTTCCTACAATGAGCAGTTCTTC. Its protein product is CASSPTSASYNEQFF. The entire variable domain, with the rest obtained from reference TRBV7-3 and TRBJ2-1, is as follows: GAGVSQTPSNKVTEKGKYVELRCDPISGHTALYWYRQSLGQGPEFLIYFQGTGAADDSGLPNDRFFAVRPEGSVSTLKIQRTERGDSAVYLCASSPTSASYNEQFFGPGTRLTVL.

This clone was recorded a few times. V usage is TRBV28 and J usage is TRBJ1-3, with D uncertain. Germline V gene lookup returns CDR1 MDHEN and CDR2 SYDVKM. V lost 5 bases and J 0 bases, leaving 17 bases between the germline ends. The CDR3 has 17 residues. Here the CDR3 reads CASSRGPSLSSGNTIYF. The CDR3 DNA reads as TGTGCCAGCAGTCGTGGACCGTCCCTGAGCTCTGGAAACACCATATATTTT.

In this sample, this clone turned up a few times. The rearrangement links TRBV6-5 to TRBJ1-3, with D uncertain. Trimming shortened V by 0 bases and J by 1 base, and 10 bases separated the two germline ends. CDR3 length: 16 residues. Germline CDR1 is MNHEY and CDR2 is SVGAGI. Here the CDR3 DNA reads TGTGCCAGCAGTTACTCGAGCCGCATGTCTGGAAACACCATATATTTT. Its protein is CASSYSSRMSGNTIYF.